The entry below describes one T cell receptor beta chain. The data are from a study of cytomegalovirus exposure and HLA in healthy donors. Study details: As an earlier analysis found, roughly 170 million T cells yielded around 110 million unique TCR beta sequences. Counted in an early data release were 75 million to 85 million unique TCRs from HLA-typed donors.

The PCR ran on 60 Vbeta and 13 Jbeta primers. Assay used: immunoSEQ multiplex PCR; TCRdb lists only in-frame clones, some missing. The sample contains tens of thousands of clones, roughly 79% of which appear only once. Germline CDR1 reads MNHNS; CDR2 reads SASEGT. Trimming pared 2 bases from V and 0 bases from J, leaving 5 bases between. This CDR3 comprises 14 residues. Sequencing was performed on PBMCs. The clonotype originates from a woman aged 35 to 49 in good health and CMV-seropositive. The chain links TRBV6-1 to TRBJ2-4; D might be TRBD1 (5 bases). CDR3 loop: CASSEQGAKNIQYF. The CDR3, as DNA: TGTGCCAGCAGTGAACAGGGAGCCAAAAACATTCAGTACTTC.